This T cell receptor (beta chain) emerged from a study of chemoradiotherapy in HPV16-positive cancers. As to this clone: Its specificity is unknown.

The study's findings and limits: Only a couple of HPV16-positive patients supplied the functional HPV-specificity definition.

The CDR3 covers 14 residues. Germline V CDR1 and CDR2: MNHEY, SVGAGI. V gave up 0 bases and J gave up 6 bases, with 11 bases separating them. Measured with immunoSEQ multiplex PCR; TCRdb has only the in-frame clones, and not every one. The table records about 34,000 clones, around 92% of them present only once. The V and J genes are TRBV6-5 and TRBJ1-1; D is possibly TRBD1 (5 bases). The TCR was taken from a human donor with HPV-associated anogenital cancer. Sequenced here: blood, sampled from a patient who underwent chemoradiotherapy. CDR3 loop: CASSYSGVRPEAFF. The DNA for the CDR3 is TGTGCCAGCAGTTACTCGGGGGTTCGGCCTGAAGCTTTCTTT.